Following are 3 T cell receptor beta chains from one sample sequenced in a study of blood T cell repertoires in COVID-19. Repertoires were generated with immunoSEQ multiplex PCR, while TCRdb's copy carries only in-frame clones and drops some. Of about 270,000 clones detected, around nine tenths appear once; the ten largest clones hold 1.9%. Sequencing used PBMCs or T cells enriched from blood (not recorded which). The receptors derive from a woman in her sixties or seventies who had recovered from COVID-19.

The chain recombines TRBV18 with TRBJ1-5, with unresolved D. The CDR3 spans 16 residues. Germline V gives CDR1 KGHSH, CDR2 LQKENI. Trimming shortened V by 6 bases and J by 6 bases, and 21 bases separated the two germline ends. The chain's CDR3 is CASSPRTDRGGQPQHF. The CDR3 nucleotides are TGTGCCAGCTCCCCTAGGACCGACCGAGGAGGTCAGCCCCAGCATTTT.

This sequence joins TRBV28 and TRBJ1-2, with D possibly matching TRBD1 (6 bases). V lost 7 bases and J 5 bases, leaving 17 bases between the germline ends. The CDR3 totals 14 residues. Germline V gives CDR1 MDHEN, CDR2 SYDVKM. CDR3 residues: CASTAGVLLYGYTF. DNA of the CDR3: TGTGCCAGCACCGCAGGGGTCCTACTGTATGGCTACACCTTC.

The chain combines TRBV27 with TRBJ1-2, with D perhaps TRBD1 (5 bases). The ends were cut back, 6 bases at V and 8 bases at J, with 16 bases in the middle. The V gene's germline CDR1 is MNHEY and CDR2 SMNVEV (reference sequence). CDR3 length: 13 residues. The CDR3 DNA reads TGTGCCAGCAGCTGGGGGGGTTCCGGGGGCTACACCTTC. This gives the protein CASSWGGSGGYTF.